The sequence of this TCR beta chain was determined in a study of blood T cell repertoires in COVID-19. The length of the CDR3 is 15 residues. Germline V gene sequence: CDR1 SGHVS, CDR2 FQNEAQ. Germline trimming cut 2 bases from V and 6 bases from J; bases unmatched to any gene: 6. Original processing methods: Scientists estimated how many nucleated cells there were by amplifying reference gene primers. Repertoires were generated with immunoSEQ multiplex PCR, while TCRdb's copy carries only in-frame clones and drops some. The D gene and trimming were derived from the DNA, and the V and J assignments and clone size from that table. The sample includes tens of thousands of clones, 78% seen only once; the top ten take about 5.7%. Followed longitudinally, the Seattle patients had been enrolled during active infection.

The sequenced sample consisted of peripheral blood. This TCR came from a man between 65 and 85 years old with COVID-19, enrolled during active disease. The V gene is TRBV7-8, the J gene TRBJ2-5; TRBD1 matches 10 bases. The CDR3 DNA sequence: TGTGCCAGCAGCTTAACCCGGGACAGGGGACAGACCCAGTACTTC. As protein: CASSLTRDRGQTQYF.